What follows are 14 T cell receptor beta chains derived from one specimen sequenced in a study of tissue T cells after allogeneic stem cell transplantation. Measured with immunoSEQ multiplex PCR; TCRdb has only the in-frame clones, and not every one. The sample includes roughly 51,000 clones, approximately 73% of them seen just once. What was sequenced was sorted cells pooled from one or two spleens. The receptors derive from a pool of C57BL/6 mice in good health.

As regards this clone: The germline and genes are mouse ones. The read ends 1 residue before the CDR3 terminus; that terminus is restored from the germline J gene. This rearrangement joins TRBV19 to TRBJ2-1; D is tentatively TRBD1 or TRBD2 (5 bases each). V was trimmed by 4 bases and J by 3 bases, leaving 11 bases between them. The CDR3 is 14 residues long. Germline loops: CDR1 FNHDT, CDR2 SITEND (reference sequence). The CDR3 region is CASSPGTPYAEQFF. The CDR3 bases that were read are TGTGCCAGCAGTCCGGGGACCCCCTATGCTGAGCAGTTC.

Points on this clone: Any gene name here is a mouse gene name. The read stops 1 residue short of the end of the CDR3; the missing end is completed from the germline J gene. The V call is TRBV13-3, the J call TRBJ2-7; 8 nucleotides agree with TRBD2. V dropped 4 bases and J dropped 2; count of bases not matched to a gene: 2. CDR1 is NNHDY and CDR2 is SYVADS in the germline V gene. The CDR3 length is 13 residues. The CDR3 spells CASSTGGAYEQYF. The DNA read from the CDR3 is TGTGCCAGCAGTACTGGGGGCGCCTATGAACAGTAC.

Worth noting for this clone: The gene symbols are mouse symbols. The observed sequence ends 1 residue before the CDR3 terminus, with the missing tail filled in from the germline J gene. The chain joins TRBV13-1 to TRBJ1-4; TRBD1 might be the D (5 bases). CDR1 and CDR2 from the germline V gene are NSHNY and SYGAGN. Trimming took off 3 bases at V and 1 base at J, with 10 bases between the two ends. CDR3 size: 15 residues. The CDR3 loop is CASSAPGGSNERLFF. CDR3 bases read: TGTGCCAGCAGTGCCCCGGGGGGTTCCAACGAAAGATTATTT.

As concerns this clone: Here the gene names and germline are mouse. The read ends 1 residue before the CDR3 terminus; that terminus is restored from the germline J gene. J is TRBJ2-2 and V is TRBV16; TRBD1 agrees at 7 bases. J was trimmed by 2 bases and V by 5 bases; bases with no gene match: 5. The CDR3 spans 15 residues. Germline loops: CDR1 SGHSA, CDR2 FRNQAP. The covered CDR3 bases are TGTGCAAGCAGCACCCGACAGGGCAACACCGGGCAGCTCTAC. This encodes CASSTRQGNTGQLY. The CDR3 reads in full as CASSTRQGNTGQLYF. Complete variable domain (other parts from reference TRBV16 and TRBJ2-2): NAGVIQTPRHKVTGKGQEATLWCEPISGHSAVFWYRQTIVQGLEFLTYFRNQAPIDDSGMPKERFSAQMPNQSHSTLKIQSTQPQDSAVYLCASSTRQGNTGQLYFGEGSKLTVL.

Points on this clone: Genes and germline come from the mouse. Read data end 1 residue before the CDR3 end; the end is taken from the germline J gene. The rearrangement links TRBV16 to TRBJ2-7, with 14 bases aligning to TRBD2. This CDR3 spans 16 amino acids. V lost 5 bases to trimming and J lost 0 bases; unmatched junction nucleotides: 3. Germline V gene data show CDR1 as SGHSA and CDR2 as FRNQAP. The CDR3 region is CASSTGLGGRSYEQYF. Incomplete CDR3 DNA: TGTGCAAGCAGCACGGGACTGGGGGGGCGCTCCTATGAACAGTAC.

In the case of this clone: Genes and germline are mouse. The read halts 1 residue ahead of the CDR3 end, with the missing end drawn from the germline J gene. The rearrangement uses TRBV29 and TRBJ2-3; possibly TRBD1 for D (7 bases). This CDR3 comprises 16 residues. Trimming cost V 0 bases and J 1 base, with 11 bases left between them. Germline V gives CDR1 MSHET, CDR2 SYDVDS. CDR3 region: CASSLSGGAGAETLYF. The covered CDR3 bases are TGTGCTAGCAGTTTATCAGGGGGCGCTGGTGCAGAAACGCTGTAT.

A remark on this clone: The listed genes are named as in mouse. The read comes to an end 1 residue before the CDR3 does, leaving the germline J gene to fill in the end. The V gene is TRBV3, the J gene TRBJ1-1; D may be TRBD1 (6 bases). Trimming cost V 5 bases and J 4 bases, with 14 bases left between them. The CDR3 contains 14 residues. The V gene's germline CDR1 is SNHLY and CDR2 FYNGKV (reference sequence). The CDR3 protein is CASSQRGGGTEVFF. CDR3 DNA (partial): TGTGCCAGCAGCCAGAGGGGAGGGGGCACAGAAGTCTTC.

This clone showed up just a few times. Genes and germline are mouse. The read ends 1 residue before the CDR3 terminus; that terminus is restored from the germline J gene. V is TRBV2 and J is TRBJ2-7; 9 positions agree with TRBD2. V lost 2 bases and J lost 0; bases outside the gene matches: 2. The CDR3 extends over 15 amino acids. The V gene's germline CDR1 is LGHNA and CDR2 YSYQKL. The CDR3 sequence is CASSQPGGDSYEQYF. The CDR3 DNA, read in part, is TGTGCCAGCAGCCAACCTGGGGGGGACTCCTATGAACAGTAC.

For this clone: Each gene name is a mouse one. Read data end 1 residue before the CDR3 end; the end is taken from the germline J gene. Other DNA sequences in this specimen translate into the identical CDR3. The J gene is TRBJ2-7, the V gene TRBV12-1; 9 nucleotides agree with TRBD1. V shed 2 bases, J shed 0 bases, and the junction held 1 base outside the gene matches. CDR1 and CDR2 (germline): SGHSN, HYEKVE. This CDR3 spans 14 amino acids. CDR3 loop: CASSPTGGSYEQYF. Partial CDR3 DNA: TGTGCCAGCTCTCCGACAGGGGGCTCCTATGAACAGTAC.

About this clone itself: The gene names here belong to mouse. The read gets to within 1 residue of the CDR3 end, and the germline J gene fills in the rest. The chain uses TRBV13-3 and TRBJ2-5, with unresolved D. The CDR3 has 14 amino acids. Germline CDR1 is NNHDY and CDR2 is SYVADS. Trimming left V 3 bases short and J 0 bases short, with 8 bases between. The CDR3 is CASSGLGNQDTQYF. Incomplete CDR3 DNA: TGTGCCAGCAGTGGGCTCGGCAACCAAGACACCCAGTAC. Variable domain in full (rest from reference TRBV13-3 and TRBJ2-5): EAAVTQSPRSKVAVTGGKVTLSCHQTNNHDYMYWYRQDTGHGLRLIHYSYVADSTEKGDIPDGYKASRPSQENFSLILELASLSQTAVYFCASSGLGNQDTQYFGPGTRLLVL.

Details on this clone: Gene names follow the mouse nomenclature. The CDR3 end lies 1 residue beyond the end of the read and is filled in from the germline J gene. This chain links TRBV13-3 with TRBJ2-1; D might be TRBD1 (6 bases). Per germline, CDR1 NNHDY and CDR2 SYVADS. The CDR3 extends over 14 amino acids. Trimming removed 3 bases at V and 0 bases at J, with 7 bases between. The CDR3 bases that were read are TGTGCCAGCAGTGGACAGGCTAACTATGCTGAGCAGTTC. Translation gives CASSGQANYAEQF. The whole CDR3 sequence is CASSGQANYAEQFF.

This clone appeared a few times. Genes and germline are mouse. The CDR3 extends 1 residue past the end of the read, so its final part is completed from the germline J gene. The chain carries TRBV2 and TRBJ2-7; tentative D call: TRBD1 (5 bases). Germline loops: CDR1 LGHNA, CDR2 YSYQKL. V was shortened by 1 base and J by 3 bases, with 7 bases between the two germline ends. The CDR3 loop spans 13 amino acids. The sequenced part of the CDR3 DNA is TGTGCCAGCAGCCAAGTGGACAACTATGAACAGTAC. It encodes CASSQVDNYEQY. The whole CDR3 region reads CASSQVDNYEQYF.

This clone was seen a few times. The germline and genes are mouse ones. Here the CDR3 reads CASGRGLGGGAETLYF. CDR3 DNA (partial): TGTGCCAGCGGGAGGGGACTGGGGGGCGGTGCAGAAACGCTGTAT. The V gene is TRBV13-2, the J gene TRBJ2-3, with 12 positions matching TRBD2. From the germline J gene comes the end of the CDR3, since the read stops 1 residue before it. The V gene's germline CDR1 is NNHNN and CDR2 SYGAGS (reference sequence). The CDR3 is made up of 16 amino acids. V trimming: 5 bases; J trimming: 1 base; junction bases outside the gene matches: 5.

Note on this clone: These gene names are mouse names. The read gets to within 1 residue of the CDR3 end, and the germline J gene fills in the rest. The chain recombines TRBV3 with TRBJ1-2; D not resolved. The CDR3 is 13 amino acids. V dropped 2 bases and J dropped 4 bases, with 8 bases sitting between them. CDR1 and CDR2 from the germline V gene are SNHLY and FYNGKV (reference sequence). CDR3 residues: CASSLRPLSDYTF. The CDR3 bases that were read are TGTGCCAGCAGCTTACGGCCACTCTCCGACTACACC.